A single sample gave rise to the 17 T cell receptor beta chains below, sequenced in a study of blood T cells in healthy people across ages. Then a second PCR, running roughly 7 to 11 cycles, was carried out with a sample-barcoded 5' primer and a J-beta primer mix. TCRdb redid the calling of the 5' RACE reads with MiXCR, one entry per CDR3 protein. Among around 2 million distinct CDR3 sequences listed, around 40% were seen once. Sequenced: blood. The receptors here all came from a human donor in good health.

The chain employs TRBV5-1 and TRBJ2-2; TRBD1 might be the D (6 bases). Germline assignment: CDR1 SGHRS and CDR2 YFSETQ. V was trimmed by 8 bases and J by 9 bases, leaving 17 bases between them. This CDR3 is built from 13 residues. This CDR3 reads CASTITGSRELFF. CDR3 in DNA: TGCGCCAGTACGATTACAGGGTCCAGGGAGCTGTTTTTT.

The chain couples TRBV12-3 or TRBV12-4 to TRBJ1-5, with D unresolved. V lost 6 bases and J lost 5, with 20 bases in between. The length of the CDR3 is 16 residues. CDR3 sequence: CASSYGPSSNHQPQHF. Written as DNA, the CDR3 is TGTGCCAGCAGCTACGGACCATCATCGAATCATCAGCCCCAGCATTTT.

The rearrangement uses TRBV6-1 and TRBJ2-4; no definite D call. The J call may not be correct, given that the DNA end is closer to TRBJ2-5. The CDR3 is 13 residues long. The germline CDR1 and CDR2 sequences are MNHNS and SASEGT. This CDR3 reads CASSEVWRETQYF. In nucleotides, the CDR3 is TGTGCCAGCAGTGAGGTCTGGCGAGAGACCCAGTACTTC.

The sample holds a few counts of this clonotype. A junction end diverges from the germline sequence, so it may reflect a read error. The rearrangement joins TRBV11-2 to TRBJ1-2, with a possible D match to TRBD1 (5 bases). Germline CDR1 SGHAT, CDR2 FQNNGV. The CDR3 totals 13 residues. In nucleotides, the CDR3 is TGTGCCAGCAGCACGGGACGGTACTATGGCTGCACCTTC. This translates into CASSTGRYYGCTF.

This chain uses TRBV12-3 or TRBV12-4 with TRBJ2-1, with 8 bases matching TRBD2. This CDR3 spans 17 amino acids. Unmatched junction bases numbered 15, after V lost 7 bases and J lost 4 bases. Here the CDR3 reads CASIFGTRGGPYNEQFF. The DNA of the CDR3 is TGTGCCAGCATCTTCGGGACTAGGGGGGGGCCTTACAATGAGCAGTTCTTC.

V is TRBV9 and J is TRBJ2-5; 7 bases fit TRBD1. V trimming: 1 base; J trimming: 5 bases; junction bases outside the gene matches: 5. The CDR3 sequence is 14 residues long. Germline V lookup: CDR1 SGDLS, CDR2 YYNGEE. Written as DNA, the CDR3 is TGTGCCAGCAGCGTACAATCCAGGGGGGAGACCCAGTACTTC. Encoded protein: CASSVQSRGETQYF.

This clonotype has at least ten counts. The V gene is TRBV6-1, the J gene TRBJ1-2; D is unresolved. CDR3 length: 13 residues. Per germline, CDR1 MNHNS and CDR2 SASEGT. The V end was cut by 1 base, the J end by 1 base, with 4 bases between. CDR3 DNA: TGTGCCAGCAGTGAAGACAGTAACTATGGCTACACCTTC. The encoded protein is CASSEDSNYGYTF.

J is TRBJ1-2 and V is TRBV24-1; maybe TRBD1 (6 bases). The CDR3 totals 15 residues. The V gene's germline CDR1 is KGHDR and CDR2 SFDVKD. V was clipped by 1 base and J by 9 bases, with 17 bases between them. CDR3 DNA sequence: TGTGCCACCAGTGATTTACACCGGGACAAAGAAAGCTACACCTTC. Translated, it gives CATSDLHRDKESYTF.

V is TRBV25-1 and J is TRBJ2-3; no firm D call. The CDR3 length is 16 residues. CDR1 and CDR2 (germline): MGHDK, SYGVNS. The germline V and J ends were trimmed by 2 bases and 2 bases, with 14 bases remaining between them. The CDR3 nucleotides read TGTGCCAGCAGTGAAGGGATCGGCAGCGCCACAGATACGCAGTATTTT. Protein sequence: CASSEGIGSATDTQYF. Full variable domain (rest looked up from reference TRBV25-1 and TRBJ2-3): EADIYQTPRYLVIGTGKKITLECSQTMGHDKMYWYQQDPGMELHLIHYSYGVNSTEKGDLSSESTVSRIRTEHFPLTLESARPSHTSQYLCASSEGIGSATDTQYFGPGTRLTVL.

DNA of the CDR3: TGTGCCAGCAGCCTTCTAGCGTTCAGCTCCTACAATGAGCAGTTCTTC. It is translated as CASSLLAFSSYNEQFF. The rearrangement uses TRBV27 and TRBJ2-1, with D maybe TRBD2 (6 bases). Germline CDR1 and CDR2: MNHEY and SMNVEV (reference sequence). V lost 6 bases, J lost 0 bases, and 15 bases lay in between. The CDR3 sequence is 16 residues long.

This clonotype appeared many times. V usage is TRBV6-2 or TRBV6-3 and J usage is TRBJ2-1; 7 bases map to TRBD2. The germline CDR1 and CDR2 sequences are MNHEY and SVGEGT. V was clipped by 2 bases and J by 4 bases; unmatched bases: 5. The CDR3 is 15 residues long. CDR3 sequence (DNA): TGTGCCAGCAGTTACGCAGCGGGGACTTACAATGAGCAGTTCTTC. Translation: CASSYAAGTYNEQFF.

This clonotype was counted between two and nine times. The chain links TRBV10-3 to TRBJ2-5, with D uncertain. There are 13 residues in the CDR3. V dropped 0 bases and J dropped 2 bases, with 4 bases sitting between them. The germline gives CDR1 ENHRY, CDR2 SYGVKD. The CDR3, as DNA: TGTGCCATCAGTGAGTCGCAGCAAGAGACCCAGTACTTC. Encoded protein: CAISESQQETQYF.

The V gene is TRBV4-1, the J gene TRBJ2-1; 7 nucleotides agree with TRBD2. Germline-derived CDR1 and CDR2 are MGHRA and YSYEKL. After removal of 0 bases from V and 5 bases from J, the junction contained 7 bases not matched to a gene. The CDR3 is 16 residues long. CDR3 sequence: CASSQDLAAPNNEQFF. CDR3 bases: TGCGCCAGCAGCCAAGATCTAGCGGCCCCTAACAATGAGCAGTTCTTC.

This chain connects TRBV5-1 to TRBJ2-1; TRBD2 matches 9 bases. Germline V gene lookup returns CDR1 SGHRS and CDR2 YFSETQ. V gave up 5 bases and J gave up 8 bases; unmatched junction bases: 11. The length of the CDR3 is 15 residues. DNA for the CDR3: TGCGCCAGCAGTGGCGAGCGGGGGGTTATCGATGAGCAGTTCTTC. Protein: CASSGERGVIDEQFF. Looking up the rest from reference TRBV5-1 and TRBJ2-1 gives the full variable domain: KAGVTQTPRYLIKTRGQQVTLSCSPISGHRSVSWYQQTPGQGLQFLFEYFSETQRNKGNFPGRFSGRQFSNSRSEMNVSTLELGDSALYLCASSGERGVIDEQFFGPGTRLTVL.

The chain couples TRBV10-2 to TRBJ2-1; TRBD2 agrees at 8 bases. After removal of 0 bases from V and 7 bases from J, the junction contained 8 bases not matched to a gene. CDR1 and CDR2 from the germline V gene are WSHSY and SAAADI. The CDR3 covers 16 residues. CDR3 sequence reads: CASSESLAGGANEQFF. CDR3 coding DNA: TGCGCCAGCAGTGAGTCCCTGGCGGGGGGCGCGAATGAGCAGTTCTTC.

This clonotype was counted a few times. The CDR3 DNA reads as TGCGCCAGCAGCTTACCGGGGCAAGGCTACACCTTC. Residues: CASSLPGQGYTF. The genes are TRBV5-1 and TRBJ1-2; tentative D call: TRBD1 (5 bases). CDR1 is SGHRS, CDR2 YFSETQ, per germline. This CDR3 has 12 residues. Trimming removed 2 bases at V and 8 bases at J, with 10 bases between.

This clonotype was detected many times. The chain combines TRBV6-6 with TRBJ2-4; D is unresolved. V lost 2 bases to trimming and J lost 8 bases, with 10 bases between them. In germline, CDR1 is MNHNY, CDR2 SVGAGI (reference sequence). The CDR3 runs 13 residues. The CDR3 is CASSYRSFDIQYF. DNA for the CDR3: TGTGCCAGCAGTTACCGGAGTTTCGACATTCAGTACTTC.